These 20 T cell receptor beta chains came from one sample sequenced in a study of blood T cell repertoires in COVID-19. Using immunoSEQ multiplex PCR, the repertoire was profiled, and TCRdb retains in-frame clones only, with some absent. The repertoire includes roughly 380,000 clones, 70% to 90% of them detected once, and roughly 1.5% sits in the top ten. The specimen sequenced was peripheral blood. The receptors stem from a woman between 40 and 55 years old with COVID-19, enrolled during active disease.

CDR3: CASKDSQNTEAFF. CDR3 nucleotide sequence: TGTGCCAGCAAGGACAGCCAAAACACTGAAGCTTTCTTT. The rearrangement links TRBV2 to TRBJ1-1; D is possibly TRBD1 (6 bases). V was cut by 7 bases and J by 2 bases, with 11 bases left in between. Germline lookup yields CDR1 SNHLY and CDR2 FYNNEI. The CDR3 is 13 amino acids.

The chain employs TRBV6-2 or TRBV6-3 and TRBJ2-7; TRBD2 matches 11 bases. Germline V gene lookup returns CDR1 MNHEY and CDR2 SVGEGT. V lost 2 bases and J lost 3; bases outside the gene matches: 3. The length of the CDR3 is 15 residues. The CDR3 DNA reads TGTGCCAGCAGTTACGGGACTAGCGGTAACTACGAGCAGTACTTC. It translates to CASSYGTSGNYEQYF.

This chain uses TRBV5-5 with TRBJ2-3, with a weak D call TRBD1 (5 bases). Per the germline V gene, CDR1 is SGHKS and CDR2 is YYEKEE (reference sequence). The CDR3 length is 18 residues. V gave up 1 base and J gave up 1 base, with 19 bases separating them. The CDR3 DNA follows: TGTGCCAGCAGCTTGCCCACAGGCAACCGAGGAGGCACAGATACGCAGTATTTT. It encodes CASSLPTGNRGGTDTQYF.

The V gene is TRBV6-6, the J gene TRBJ2-3, with 16 bases matching TRBD2. The CDR3 totals 17 residues. Trimming cost V 5 bases and J 7 bases; bases outside gene matches: 9. Germline V gene lookup returns CDR1 MNHNY and CDR2 SVGAGI (reference sequence). In DNA form, the CDR3 reads TGTGCCAGCAGTCCGGGACTAGCGGGAGGGCCGACGAATACGCAGTATTTT. This gives the protein CASSPGLAGGPTNTQYF.

CDR3 loop: CASSPQTGRYTEAFF. In DNA, the CDR3 is TGTGCCAGCAGTCCCCAGACAGGGAGGTACACTGAAGCTTTCTTT. The chain employs TRBV28 and TRBJ1-1; TRBD1 matches at 7 bases. The CDR3 runs 15 residues. Germline V gives CDR1 MDHEN, CDR2 SYDVKM. After removal of 5 bases from V and 3 bases from J, the junction contained 9 bases not matched to a gene.

The chain has TRBV18 and TRBJ2-7, with no clear D. Germline V gives CDR1 KGHSH, CDR2 LQKENI. This CDR3 is 13 amino acids long. V dropped 2 bases and J dropped 2 bases, with 7 bases sitting between them. CDR3: CASSPGPAYEQYF. The CDR3 DNA sequence: TGTGCCAGCTCACCAGGGCCAGCCTACGAGCAGTACTTC.

The V call is TRBV4-3, the J call TRBJ2-3; a possible D gene is TRBD1 (5 bases). CDR1 is LGHNA, CDR2 YSLEER, per germline. This CDR3 region has 17 residues. V was clipped by 0 bases and J by 3 bases, with 16 bases between them. The CDR3: CASSQESRGRETDTQYF. The CDR3 DNA follows: TGCGCCAGCAGCCAAGAGTCCCGTGGCAGGGAAACAGATACGCAGTATTTT.

The chain has TRBV25-1 and TRBJ1-1, with a weak D call TRBD1 (6 bases). Germline CDR1 is MGHDK and CDR2 is SYGVNS. Trimming cost V 8 bases and J 2 bases, with 12 bases left between them. The CDR3 sequence is 13 residues long. CDR3 amino acids: CASAYRDNTEAFF. The CDR3 nucleotides read TGTGCCAGCGCCTACAGGGATAACACTGAAGCTTTCTTT.

V is TRBV7-2 and J is TRBJ2-7, with TRBD2 matching 9 bases. V gave up 1 base and J gave up 2 bases; unmatched junction bases: 3. Germline CDR1 and CDR2: SGHTA and FQGNSA. The CDR3 spans 15 residues. The CDR3 sequence: CASSLVAGGPYEQYF. The CDR3 DNA reads TGTGCCAGCAGCTTAGTGGCGGGAGGGCCCTACGAGCAGTACTTC.

The rearrangement uses TRBV4-1 and TRBJ1-2; 11 bases line up with TRBD1. V shed 0 bases, J shed 6 bases, and the junction held 6 bases outside the gene matches. Germline V gives CDR1 MGHRA, CDR2 YSYEKL. This CDR3 contains 16 residues. CDR3 nucleotide sequence: TGCGCCAGCAGCCAAGAATTTCGGACAGGGGGCAATGGCTACACCTTC. This codes for CASSQEFRTGGNGYTF.

In DNA, the CDR3 is TGTGCCAGCAGCCAGGTAGTTAGTTCCTACGAGCAGTACTTC. As protein: CASSQVVSSYEQYF. The chain recombines TRBV3-1 (or the pseudogene TRBV3-2) with TRBJ2-7; D is ambiguous. Germline V CDR1 and CDR2: LGHDT, YNNKEL (reference sequence). The V end lost 3 bases, the J end lost 1 base, and 10 bases lay between the germline ends. There are 14 residues in the CDR3.

The chain has TRBV18 and TRBJ1-4, with 8 bases aligning to TRBD1. Per the germline V gene, CDR1 is KGHSH and CDR2 is LQKENI. V shed 2 bases, J shed 7 bases, and the junction held 6 bases outside the gene matches. The CDR3 totals 15 residues. The CDR3 region is CASSPSRDRREKLFF. For the CDR3, the DNA is TGTGCCAGCTCACCAAGCCGGGACAGGCGTGAAAAACTGTTTTTT.

This chain links TRBV7-8 with TRBJ2-3, with D maybe TRBD1 (6 bases). The germline V gene has CDR1 SGHVS and CDR2 FQNEAQ. Trimming took 5 bases from V and 2 from J, leaving 11 bases between them. There are 14 residues in the CDR3. The CDR3 region has the DNA TGTGCCAGCAGCGGAGGACAGATCACAGATACGCAGTATTTT. It codes for CASSGGQITDTQYF.

The chain is built from TRBV6-5 and TRBJ1-2, with unresolved D. V lost 6 bases to trimming and J lost 3 bases, with 14 bases between them. Per germline, CDR1 MNHEY and CDR2 SVGAGI. CDR3 size: 14 residues. The CDR3 DNA reads as TGTGCCAGCAGATTCGATGCAGGTGACTATGGCTACACCTTC. Translated, it gives CASRFDAGDYGYTF.

The V call is TRBV15, the J call TRBJ2-5, with a possible D match to TRBD2 (5 bases). Germline-derived CDR1 and CDR2 are LNHNV and YYDKDF (reference sequence). Trimming removed 5 bases from V and 1 base from J, with 8 bases in between. The CDR3 runs to 13 residues. The CDR3 DNA reads TGTGCCACCAGCTCCGGGATCCAAGAGACCCAGTACTTC. Translating gives CATSSGIQETQYF.

The chain joins TRBV6-5 to TRBJ2-1, with TRBD2 identical over 7 bases. The CDR3 covers 13 residues. The V and J ends lost 6 bases and 8 bases, in that order; junction bases with no gene match: 7. Germline-derived CDR1 and CDR2 are MNHEY and SVGAGI. This CDR3 reads CASRNRGRDEQFF. The CDR3 nucleotides are TGTGCCAGCAGGAACCGAGGGAGGGATGAGCAGTTCTTC.

This clone was detected once. The chain recombines TRBV9 with TRBJ2-7, with 11 nucleotides matching TRBD1. V was pared by 2 bases and J by 2 bases, with 3 bases of the junction left unmatched. CDR1 and CDR2 (germline): SGDLS, YYNGEE. The CDR3 covers 15 residues. The CDR3 region is CASSVRTGGPYEQYF. In DNA, the CDR3 is TGTGCCAGCAGCGTGCGGACAGGGGGCCCCTACGAGCAGTACTTC.

The chain carries TRBV28 and TRBJ2-1; no clear D gene. With 1 base removed from V and 0 bases from J, the gap between germline ends came to 10 bases. Germline CDR1 and CDR2: MDHEN and SYDVKM. This CDR3 spans 16 amino acids. The CDR3 spells CASSLYHFSSYNEQFF. DNA for the CDR3: TGTGCCAGCAGTTTATACCACTTTTCCTCCTACAATGAGCAGTTCTTC.

This clone was observed a handful of times. This rearrangement joins TRBV27 to TRBJ1-2, with D perhaps TRBD1 (5 bases). CDR1 and CDR2 from the germline V gene are MNHEY and SMNVEV (reference sequence). V lost 5 bases to trimming and J lost 8 bases, with 12 bases between them. The CDR3 covers 12 residues. The CDR3 bases are TGTGCCAGCAGTGGGGGGATGAGGGGCTACACCTTC. This codes for CASSGGMRGYTF.

This clone was observed a few times. The V call is TRBV9, the J call TRBJ2-2, with 9 bases aligning to TRBD1. This CDR3 region has 16 residues. Trimming took 5 bases from V and 2 from J; bases not matched to a gene: 7. Germline V lookup: CDR1 SGDLS, CDR2 YYNGEE. The CDR3, as DNA: TGTGCCAGCAGTCTTAGGGACAGGGTTAACACCGGGGAGCTGTTTTTT. Amino acids: CASSLRDRVNTGELFF.